Following are 13 T cell receptor beta chains from one sample sequenced in a study of T-cell reconstitution after alpha-beta-depleted transplantation in children. Unique molecular identifiers were incorporated when the TCRbeta library was constructed. TCRdb fed the PCR reads into MiXCR, producing one record per CDR3 protein. This table has 120,000 or so distinct CDR3 sequences, 10% to 13% appearing once. Sequenced material: PBMCs from the stem cell graft donor, taken from the stem cell graft. These receptor sequences come from a human donor who donated a stem cell graft to a child with acute lymphoblastic leukemia.

This clonotype was observed at least ten times. This chain links TRBV7-2 with TRBJ2-1, with 9 bases fitting TRBD2. The V gene's germline CDR1 is SGHTA and CDR2 FQGNSA. Trimming cost V 11 bases and J 7 bases; bases outside gene matches: 12. CDR3 length: 14 residues. CDR3 amino acids: CAGRRAGGRNEQFF. CDR3 in DNA: TGTGCCGGGAGGAGGGCGGGAGGGCGGAATGAGCAGTTCTTC.

This clonotype appeared many times. This chain joins TRBV28 and TRBJ1-1, with a weak D call TRBD1 (5 bases). The germline V and J ends were trimmed by 1 base and 8 bases, with 17 bases remaining between them. The CDR3 consists of 15 residues. Per the germline V gene, CDR1 is MDHEN and CDR2 is SYDVKM. CDR3 nucleotides: TGTGCCAGCAGTTTATCCTCCGGGACGCCACTGGAAGCTTTCTTT. Translated, it gives CASSLSSGTPLEAFF.

This clonotype appeared many times. The gene calls are TRBV29-1 and TRBJ2-7; D may be TRBD1 or TRBD2 (7 bases each). The CDR3 length is 14 residues. Germline-derived CDR1 and CDR2 are SQVTM and ANQGSEA. Trimming left V 4 bases short and J 2 bases short, with 15 bases between. The CDR3 region is CSVGGGQGAYEQYF. CDR3 coding DNA: TGCAGCGTTGGGGGGGGGCAGGGGGCCTACGAGCAGTACTTC.

In its sample, this clonotype was seen many times. The J gene is TRBJ1-2, the V gene TRBV12-3 or TRBV12-4, with a tentative D call TRBD1 (6 bases). The CDR3 extends over 12 amino acids. V was clipped by 10 bases and J by 4 bases, with 13 bases between them. In nucleotides, the CDR3 is TGTGCCATCCCGACAGGCCCCTATGGCTACACCTTC. It is translated as CAIPTGPYGYTF.

This clonotype turned up a few times. The chain employs TRBV7-2 and TRBJ2-5; D not resolved. V shed 1 base and J shed 2 bases, with 11 bases lying between them. Germline V gene sequence: CDR1 SGHTA, CDR2 FQGNSA. The length of the CDR3 is 15 residues. The CDR3 region is CASSLEESPQETQYF. In DNA, the CDR3 is TGTGCCAGCAGCTTAGAAGAGTCCCCACAAGAGACCCAGTACTTC. The variable domain in full, with the rest retrieved from reference TRBV7-2 and TRBJ2-5, is GAGVSQSPSNKVTEKGKDVELRCDPISGHTALYWYRQSLGQGLEFLIYFQGNSAPDKSGLPSDRFSAERTGGSVSTLTIQRTQQEDSAVYLCASSLEESPQETQYFGPGTRLLVL.

The chain is built from TRBV6-5 and TRBJ1-3; 8 bases are shared with TRBD1. The CDR3 spans 15 residues. In germline, CDR1 is MNHEY, CDR2 SVGAGI. V was pared by 4 bases and J by 3 bases, with 5 bases of the junction left unmatched. The CDR3 nucleotides are TGTGCCAGCAGTTTCGACAGGGGAGATGGAAACACCATATATTTT. This encodes CASSFDRGDGNTIYF.

The V call is TRBV5-4, the J call TRBJ2-1; D tentatively fits TRBD1 or TRBD2 (6 bases each). This CDR3 region has 14 residues. The ends were cut back, 4 bases at V and 10 bases at J, with 18 bases in the middle. From germline, CDR1 is SGHNT and CDR2 YYREEE (reference sequence). The CDR3 protein is CASSPQTRGGEQFF. Written as DNA, the CDR3 is TGTGCCAGCAGCCCACAGACTAGAGGGGGGGAGCAGTTCTTC.

This clonotype was recorded at least ten times. The CDR3 loop reads CASSYSGGRYTIYF. The CDR3 coding sequence is TGTGCCAGCAGTTACTCAGGGGGGAGGTACACCATATATTTT. The chain carries TRBV6-5 and TRBJ1-3, with D possibly being TRBD1 (6 bases). With 0 bases removed from V and 8 bases from J, the gap between germline ends came to 11 bases. Looked up from germline, CDR1 is MNHEY and CDR2 is SVGAGI. The CDR3 runs to 14 residues.

In its sample, this clonotype was seen many times. The CDR3 here is CASSLVAGPYNEQFF. In nucleotides, the CDR3 is TGCGCCAGCAGCTTGGTGGCAGGGCCATACAATGAGCAGTTCTTC. This chain connects TRBV5-1 to TRBJ2-1, with D possibly TRBD1 on 5 matching bases. CDR1 and CDR2 (germline): SGHRS, YFSETQ. Trimming shortened V by 0 bases and J by 4 bases, and 11 bases separated the two germline ends. The length of the CDR3 is 15 residues.

The V call is TRBV28, the J call TRBJ1-1; the D is unclear. The V gene's germline CDR1 is MDHEN and CDR2 SYDVKM. The V and J ends lost 3 bases and 0 bases respectively, with 8 bases between them. This CDR3 region has 14 residues. In DNA form, the CDR3 reads TGTGCCAGCAGTTTCTCGACATTGAACACTGAAGCTTTCTTT. This encodes CASSFSTLNTEAFF.

In the case of this clonotype: A much larger clone lies a single base off, so this may be a read error. The V gene is TRBV7-7, the J gene TRBJ2-1; D gene ambiguous. CDR1 SSHAT and CDR2 FNYEAQ come from the germline V gene (reference sequence). The CDR3 is made up of 15 amino acids. The CDR3 spells CASSSGSTGYNDQFF. Written as DNA, the CDR3 is TGTGCTAGCAGCTCCGGATCGACGGGTTACAATGACCAGTTCTTC.

This clonotype has ten or more counts. The chain links TRBV9 to TRBJ1-6; the D gene is possibly TRBD1 (5 bases). The CDR3 spans 15 residues. From germline, CDR1 is SGDLS and CDR2 YYNGEE. The V end lost 7 bases, the J end lost 0 bases, and 11 bases lay between the germline ends. The CDR3 nucleotides are TGTGCCAGCGGTAGGGGTAGCTCCTATAATTCACCCCTCCACTTT. Protein: CASGRGSSYNSPLHF.

This clonotype was recorded many times. This rearrangement joins TRBV4-2 to TRBJ1-2; the D is unclear. Germline lookup yields CDR1 LGHNA and CDR2 YNFKEQ. The CDR3 is made up of 12 amino acids. V lost 1 base and J lost 7, with 7 bases in between. CDR3 bases: TGTGCCAGCAGCCAAGTACAAGGTGGCTACACCTTC. Its translation: CASSQVQGGYTF.